A selection of T cell receptor beta chains follows, all from one sample in a study of CD8 T cells in ankylosing spondylitis. One entry per CDR3 protein results from TCRdb running MiXCR on the 5' RACE reads. Of 100,000 to 150,000 distinct CDR3 sequences in the sample, 15% to 20% were seen once. Sequencing was performed on blood, either unsorted or a sorted T cell fraction (not recorded which). Receptors originate from a male donor with ankylosing spondylitis. The CDR3 runs from the conserved cysteine through the conserved F or W. Each record gives: V gene, D gene, CDR3 length, J gene, clone size, CDR3 DNA, CDR3 protein. A D gene is named only where the DNA matches it firmly. For some rows the clone size is stated as once, few or many, or as a class when expanded; others skip it.

v_call: TRBV20-1; d_call: NA; cdr3_length: 13; j_call: TRBJ2-2; clone_size: NA; cdr3_nt: TGCAGTGCTAGGGGGAGGGGGTCCGGGGAGCTGTTTTTT; cdr3_aa: CSARGRGSGELFF
v_call: TRBV20-1; d_call: NA; cdr3_length: 12; j_call: TRBJ1-2; clone_size: NA; cdr3_nt: TGCAGTGCTAGAGGGCCGGGCTATGGCTACACCTTC; cdr3_aa: CSARGPGYGYTF
v_call: TRBV11-2; d_call: TRBD2; cdr3_length: 16; j_call: TRBJ2-1; clone_size: few; cdr3_nt: TGTGCCAGCAGCTTAGACTCGGGACTAGCGTGGAATGAGCAGTTCTTC; cdr3_aa: CASSLDSGLAWNEQFF
v_call: TRBV25-1; d_call: NA; cdr3_length: 11; j_call: TRBJ1-1; clone_size: NA; cdr3_nt: TGTGCCAGCTCCTTTGGGGGTGATGCTTTCTTT; cdr3_aa: CASSFGGDAFF
v_call: TRBV9; d_call: NA; cdr3_length: 12; j_call: TRBJ1-1; clone_size: few; cdr3_nt: TGTGCCAGCAGCGCTCACAGTTCTGAAGCTTTCTTT; cdr3_aa: CASSAHSSEAFF
v_call: TRBV7-6; d_call: NA; cdr3_length: 13; j_call: TRBJ2-1; clone_size: NA; cdr3_nt: TGTGCCAGCAGCCGGGGGACAAACAATGAGCAGTTCTTC; cdr3_aa: CASSRGTNNEQFF
v_call: TRBV6-2/TRBV6-3; d_call: NA; cdr3_length: 12; j_call: TRBJ2-5; clone_size: NA; cdr3_nt: TGTGCCAGCAGTTCATTCCGAGAGACCCAGTACTTC; cdr3_aa: CASSSFRETQYF
v_call: TRBV28; d_call: NA; cdr3_length: 16; j_call: TRBJ2-3; clone_size: NA; cdr3_nt: TGTGCCAGCAGTTTATACCGCAGGGCTAACACAGATACGCAGTATTTT; cdr3_aa: CASSLYRRANTDTQYF
v_call: TRBV5-6; d_call: NA; cdr3_length: 15; j_call: TRBJ1-1; clone_size: NA; cdr3_nt: TGTGCCAGCAGCTTGGGTGGTGCAGGCCCCACTGAAGCTTTCTTT; cdr3_aa: CASSLGGAGPTEAFF
v_call: TRBV2; d_call: TRBD1; cdr3_length: 13; j_call: TRBJ2-1; clone_size: NA; cdr3_nt: TGTGCCAGGGGACAGGTGTCTGACAATGAGCAGTTCTTC; cdr3_aa: CARGQVSDNEQFF
v_call: TRBV6-5; d_call: TRBD1; cdr3_length: 14; j_call: TRBJ2-7; clone_size: NA; cdr3_nt: TGTGCCAGCAGTTACGGACAGGGGAGCTACGAGCAGTACTTC; cdr3_aa: CASSYGQGSYEQYF
v_call: TRBV11-2; d_call: NA; cdr3_length: 18; j_call: TRBJ1-5; clone_size: NA; cdr3_nt: TGTGCCAGCAGCTTCAGTTCGCTAGGGTCTAGTACCAATCAGCCCCAGCATTTT; cdr3_aa: CASSFSSLGSSTNQPQHF
v_call: TRBV15; d_call: TRBD1; cdr3_length: 11; j_call: TRBJ2-1; clone_size: few; cdr3_nt: TGTGCCACCAGCAGGGACAGGGGGCAGTTCTTC; cdr3_aa: CATSRDRGQFF
v_call: TRBV6-2/TRBV6-3; d_call: TRBD2; cdr3_length: 17; j_call: TRBJ2-1; clone_size: NA; cdr3_nt: TGTGCCAGCAGTTTCCGACTAGCGGGAGAGGTTTGGAATGAGCAGTTCTTC; cdr3_aa: CASSFRLAGEVWNEQFF
v_call: TRBV12-3/TRBV12-4; d_call: NA; cdr3_length: 14; j_call: TRBJ1-5; clone_size: NA; cdr3_nt: TGTGCCAGCAGTTCGGGGGGGGGTGTTCAGCCCCAGCATTTT; cdr3_aa: CASSSGGGVQPQHF
v_call: TRBV5-6; d_call: NA; cdr3_length: 14; j_call: TRBJ2-7; clone_size: few; cdr3_nt: TGTGCCAGCAGCTTGGTCAGGAGAACCTACGAGCAGTACTTC; cdr3_aa: CASSLVRRTYEQYF
v_call: TRBV7-2; d_call: TRBD2; cdr3_length: 16; j_call: TRBJ2-1; clone_size: few; cdr3_nt: TGTGCCAGCAGCTTAGGGGGTCTAGCGGATTACAATGAGCAGTTCTTC; cdr3_aa: CASSLGGLADYNEQFF
v_call: TRBV27; d_call: NA; cdr3_length: 15; j_call: TRBJ2-3; clone_size: NA; cdr3_nt: TGTGCCAGCAGTTTTCACGGGAGCGGCACAGATACGCAGTATTTT; cdr3_aa: CASSFHGSGTDTQYF
v_call: TRBV20-1; d_call: NA; cdr3_length: 14; j_call: TRBJ2-7; clone_size: NA; cdr3_nt: TGCAGTGCCACCGGGGTAGGACTATCCTACGAGCAGTACTTC; cdr3_aa: CSATGVGLSYEQYF
v_call: TRBV4-3; d_call: TRBD2; cdr3_length: 14; j_call: TRBJ2-7; clone_size: NA; cdr3_nt: TGCGCCAGCAGCCAAGTTAGCGGGAGCCACGAGCAGTACTTC; cdr3_aa: CASSQVSGSHEQYF
v_call: TRBV6-1; d_call: NA; cdr3_length: 11; j_call: TRBJ2-7; clone_size: few; cdr3_nt: TGTGCCAGCAGTAGTTTCTACGAGCAGTACTTC; cdr3_aa: CASSSFYEQYF
v_call: TRBV3-1; d_call: TRBD2; cdr3_length: 16; j_call: TRBJ2-1; clone_size: NA; cdr3_nt: TGTGCCAGCAGCCAAGAACCGGGACTAGGGTACAATGAGCAGTTCTTC; cdr3_aa: CASSQEPGLGYNEQFF
v_call: TRBV4-1; d_call: TRBD2; cdr3_length: 16; j_call: TRBJ2-7; clone_size: NA; cdr3_nt: TGCGCCAGCAGCCATGCGAGGACTAGGTTAACCTACGAGCAGTACTTC; cdr3_aa: CASSHARTRLTYEQYF
v_call: TRBV25-1; d_call: NA; cdr3_length: 14; j_call: TRBJ1-5; clone_size: few; cdr3_nt: TGTGCCAGCAGCCCCATCGGGAGCAATCAGCCCCAGCATTTT; cdr3_aa: CASSPIGSNQPQHF
v_call: TRBV25-1; d_call: NA; cdr3_length: 13; j_call: TRBJ2-1; clone_size: NA; cdr3_nt: TGTGCCAGCAGTGACTCAGGGGACAATGAGCAGTTCTTC; cdr3_aa: CASSDSGDNEQFF
v_call: TRBV3-1; d_call: NA; cdr3_length: 15; j_call: TRBJ1-2; clone_size: NA; cdr3_nt: TGTGCCAGCAGCCAATTTCCTGGGGAGGGCTATGGCTACACCTTC; cdr3_aa: CASSQFPGEGYGYTF
v_call: TRBV29-1; d_call: NA; cdr3_length: 14; j_call: TRBJ2-1; clone_size: few; cdr3_nt: TGCAGCGTTGATGGCGGGTTCTCCTACAATGAGCAGTTCTTC; cdr3_aa: CSVDGGFSYNEQFF
v_call: TRBV2; d_call: NA; cdr3_length: 15; j_call: TRBJ2-7; clone_size: few; cdr3_nt: TGTGCCAGCAGTGAAGGGGTACGGGTTAGGAACGAGCAGTACTTC; cdr3_aa: CASSEGVRVRNEQYF
v_call: TRBV9; d_call: NA; cdr3_length: 13; j_call: TRBJ1-2; clone_size: NA; cdr3_nt: TGTGCCAGCAGCGTCCAGGGGAACTATGGCTACACCTTC; cdr3_aa: CASSVQGNYGYTF
v_call: TRBV7-8; d_call: TRBD1; cdr3_length: 14; j_call: TRBJ2-1; clone_size: many; cdr3_nt: TGTGCCAGCAGACACCGGGACAGGGGAATTGAGCAGTTCTTC; cdr3_aa: CASRHRDRGIEQFF
v_call: TRBV7-9; d_call: NA; cdr3_length: 14; j_call: TRBJ2-7; clone_size: NA; cdr3_nt: TGTGCCAGCAGCTGGATGACTAGTTACTACGAGCAGTACTTC; cdr3_aa: CASSWMTSYYEQYF
v_call: TRBV11-2; d_call: NA; cdr3_length: 14; j_call: TRBJ2-4; clone_size: NA; cdr3_nt: TGTGCCAGCAGCTCCACACCCCAGGCAAACATTCAGTACTTC; cdr3_aa: CASSSTPQANIQYF
v_call: TRBV7-8; d_call: NA; cdr3_length: 17; j_call: TRBJ1-5; clone_size: many; cdr3_nt: TGTGCCAGCAGCTTAGAGGAGGGGGTTAATAGCAATCAGCCCCAGCATTTT; cdr3_aa: CASSLEEGVNSNQPQHF
v_call: TRBV9; d_call: TRBD1; cdr3_length: 15; j_call: TRBJ2-4; clone_size: NA; cdr3_nt: TGTGCCAGCACCGAGGCTCAGACAGGGGAAAACATTCAGTACTTC; cdr3_aa: CASTEAQTGENIQYF
v_call: TRBV12-3/TRBV12-4; d_call: NA; cdr3_length: 13; j_call: TRBJ1-1; clone_size: few; cdr3_nt: TGTGCCAGCAGCATAGGACCAGGCACTGAAGCTTTCTTT; cdr3_aa: CASSIGPGTEAFF
v_call: TRBV7-9; d_call: NA; cdr3_length: 12; j_call: TRBJ2-7; clone_size: once; cdr3_nt: TGTGCCAGCAGGAGTGGGGGTCCCGAGCAGTACTTC; cdr3_aa: CASRSGGPEQYF
v_call: TRBV20-1; d_call: TRBD1; cdr3_length: 14; j_call: TRBJ2-7; clone_size: many; cdr3_nt: TGCAGTGCTCATGATCAGGGGGCGGAATACGAGCAGTACTTC; cdr3_aa: CSAHDQGAEYEQYF
v_call: TRBV27; d_call: NA; cdr3_length: 14; j_call: TRBJ2-5; clone_size: NA; cdr3_nt: TGTGCCACCAGTGGGCGTGGGAGTGGTGAGACCCAGTACTTC; cdr3_aa: CATSGRGSGETQYF
v_call: TRBV12-3/TRBV12-4; d_call: NA; cdr3_length: 14; j_call: TRBJ1-2; clone_size: NA; cdr3_nt: TGTGCCAGCAGTCCAGGTGGTCGAAGTTTGGGCTACACCTTC; cdr3_aa: CASSPGGRSLGYTF
v_call: TRBV12-3/TRBV12-4; d_call: NA; cdr3_length: 13; j_call: TRBJ1-4; clone_size: NA; cdr3_nt: TGTGCCAGCAGTTTAGGGACGCCTGAAAAACTGTTTTTT; cdr3_aa: CASSLGTPEKLFF
v_call: TRBV7-9; d_call: NA; cdr3_length: 12; j_call: TRBJ2-2; clone_size: NA; cdr3_nt: TGTGCCAGCAGCCCTGGGCCCGGGGAGCTGTTTTTT; cdr3_aa: CASSPGPGELFF